This TCR beta chain originates from a study of PD-L1 blockade in urothelial cancer. The wider study: Blood analyses occurred 3 weeks (second dose) and 6 weeks post treatment start. Overall study results and limits: Pretreatment clonality of the blood TCR repertoire below the median was predictive of superior survival.

The time point denotes: pretreatment peripheral blood. Patients' urothelial carcinoma was locally advanced or metastatic. Details on this clone: Its target is not known.

Germline V CDR1 and CDR2: LGHNA, YNFKEQ. Trimming took 0 bases from V and 0 from J, leaving 9 bases between them. This CDR3 is built from 16 residues. In each PCR, synthetic TCR analog templates were spiked in. Using immunoSEQ multiplex PCR, the repertoire was profiled, and TCRdb retains in-frame clones only, with some absent. Seen here are 30,000 to 40,000 clones, nearly 85% observed once, and the top ten hold 15% to 18%. Here the sequenced sample was PBMCs, taken around atezolizumab (anti-PD-L1) treatment. The source of this sequence is a man in his 60s with urothelial cancer. V gene TRBV4-2 combines with J gene TRBJ1-3; tentatively, D is TRBD1 (5 bases). CDR3 protein: CASSQDQDSSGNTIYF. For the CDR3, the DNA is TGTGCCAGCAGCCAAGACCAAGACAGCTCTGGAAACACCATATATTTT.